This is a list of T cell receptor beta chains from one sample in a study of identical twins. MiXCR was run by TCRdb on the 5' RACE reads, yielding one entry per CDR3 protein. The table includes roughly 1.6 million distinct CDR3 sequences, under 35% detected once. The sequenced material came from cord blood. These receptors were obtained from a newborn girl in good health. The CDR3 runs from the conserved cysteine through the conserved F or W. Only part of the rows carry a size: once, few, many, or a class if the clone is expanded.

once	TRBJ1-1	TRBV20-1	CSAPTGGPGYTEAFF
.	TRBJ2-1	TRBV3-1	CASSPAPGTSSYNEQFF
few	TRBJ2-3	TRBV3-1	CASSQVSGTARTRTSTDTQYF
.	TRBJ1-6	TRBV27	CASSPSTPRALHF
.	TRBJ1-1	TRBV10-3	CATSADWMTEAFF
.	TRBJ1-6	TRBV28	CASTADRVNSPLHF
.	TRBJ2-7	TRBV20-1	CSARDLVSYEQYF
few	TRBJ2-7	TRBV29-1	CSVVDSSSYEQYF
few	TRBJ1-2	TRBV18	CASSPPGHPNYGYTF
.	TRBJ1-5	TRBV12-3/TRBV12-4	CASSFRKGQGSVNQPQHF
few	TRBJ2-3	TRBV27	CASSYQGAPDTQYF
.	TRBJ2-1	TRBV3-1	CASSQEGAGYNEQFF
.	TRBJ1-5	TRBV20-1	CSAREGLYSNQPQHF
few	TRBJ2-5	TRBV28	CASSFWNSRGVQETQYF
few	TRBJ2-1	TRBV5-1	CASSLFSGYEQFF
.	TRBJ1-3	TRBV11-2	CASSLGRAFAGNTIYF
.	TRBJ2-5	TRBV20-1	CSASPSKETQYF
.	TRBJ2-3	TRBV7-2	CASSLKGPRIDTQYF
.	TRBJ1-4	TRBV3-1	CASSPGQGNEKLSF
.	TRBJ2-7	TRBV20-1	CSARGLEFYEQYF
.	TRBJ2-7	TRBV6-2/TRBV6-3	CASSYQGVYEQYF
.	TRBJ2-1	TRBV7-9	CASSSRGLDYNEQFF
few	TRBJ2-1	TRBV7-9	CASSLTSGTAYNEQFF
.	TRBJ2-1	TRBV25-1	CASSVVGAGGRNEQFF
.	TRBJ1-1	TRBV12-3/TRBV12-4	CASRGGQVRNTEAFF
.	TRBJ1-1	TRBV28	CASSLPPTGVNTEAFF
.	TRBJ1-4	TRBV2	CASTVTGGAEKLFF
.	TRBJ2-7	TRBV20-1	CSARDQSSPWGFREQYF
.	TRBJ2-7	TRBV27	CASSQFYGQYF
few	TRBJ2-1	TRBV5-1	CASSLASGRFDEQFF
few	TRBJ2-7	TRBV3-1	CASSRRRTSGSPSSYEQYF
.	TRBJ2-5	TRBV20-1	CSAQIRGNEQYF
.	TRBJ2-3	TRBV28	CASSLLDRVTDTQYF
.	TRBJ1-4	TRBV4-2	CASSQQTLAALFF
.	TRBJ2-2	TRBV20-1	CSAPDPLAGAGELFF
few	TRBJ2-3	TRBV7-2	CASSFMREGRTDTQYF
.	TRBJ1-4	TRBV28	CASGNRERYEKLFF
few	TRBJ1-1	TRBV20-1	CSARIQMNTEAFF
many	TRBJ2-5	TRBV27	CASSFLAGKSDQETQYF
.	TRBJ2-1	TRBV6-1	CASRSQGNSNEQFF
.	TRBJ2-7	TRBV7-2	CASSPQNYEQYF
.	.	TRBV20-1	CSASHSASGVEQYF
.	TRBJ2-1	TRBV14	CASSQRPGQSLFF
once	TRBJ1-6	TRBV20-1	CSARTAAHNSPLHF
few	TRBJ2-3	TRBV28	CASSFGGAKDTQYF
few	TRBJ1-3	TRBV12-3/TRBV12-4	CASSPTESGNTIYF
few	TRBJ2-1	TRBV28	CASSFGRKNNEQFF
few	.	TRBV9	CASSSRPGPKDNEQYF
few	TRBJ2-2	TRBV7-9	CASSLTLAVTGELFF
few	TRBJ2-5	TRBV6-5	CASSYSSPETQYF
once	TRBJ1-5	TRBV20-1	CSARDQVRGGQPQHF
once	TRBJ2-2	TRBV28	CASRAGTRRTGELFF
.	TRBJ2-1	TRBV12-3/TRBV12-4	CASSSRVVEETQFF
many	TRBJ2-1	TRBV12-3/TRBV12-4	CASSSRLAGFYNEQFF
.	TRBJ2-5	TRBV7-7	CASSRTSGSMSDEQYF
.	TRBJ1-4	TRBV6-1	CASTHGSVEKLFF
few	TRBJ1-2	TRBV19	CASIGTGRHYGYTF
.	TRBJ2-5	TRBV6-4	CASSDPGLLNEQYF
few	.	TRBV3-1	CASSPGLPSYNEQYF
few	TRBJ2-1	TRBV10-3	CAIQQGTYNEQFF